The rows below give T cell receptor beta chains drawn from one sample of a study of blood T cell repertoires in COVID-19. TCRdb's copy holds only in-frame clones and misses some; the assay was immunoSEQ multiplex PCR. The table records over 100,000 clones, more than 75% of them present only once. The sequencing input was peripheral blood. These receptors were obtained from a man aged 40-49 years with acute or convalescent COVID-19. Each CDR3 is given with its conserved first and last residue. Fields, in order: D gene, J gene, clone size, V gene, CDR3 protein, CDR3 DNA. A D gene is named only where the DNA matches it firmly. A row's size may be missing; if present it is once, few, many or a size class.

- | TRBJ2-1 | - | TRBV10-2 | CASSEVSPLSGGEQFF | TGCGCCAGCAGTGAGGTATCACCTCTGTCCGGGGGTGAGCAGTTCTTC
- | TRBJ1-6 | - | TRBV18 | CASSPGRGTNSPLHF | TGTGCCAGCTCACCAGGGCGTGGTACAAATTCACCCCTCCACTTT
TRBD2 | TRBJ2-5 | - | TRBV11-2 | CASSLGGTRQSSQYF | TGTGCCAGCAGCCTGGGGGGGACTAGACAGAGTAGCCAGTACTTC
TRBD2 | TRBJ2-1 | - | TRBV20-1 | CSASLVAGGRNEQFF | TGCAGTGCTAGTCTTGTAGCGGGGGGGCGCAATGAGCAGTTCTTC
- | TRBJ2-7 | once | TRBV5-5 | CASSLASEQYF | TGTGCCAGCAGCTTGGCCAGCGAGCAGTACTTC
TRBD1 | TRBJ1-1 | - | TRBV9 | CASSGGQGNLNTEAFF | TGTGCCAGCAGCGGCGGACAGGGTAACTTGAACACTGAAGCTTTCTTT
TRBD2 | TRBJ2-3 | once | TRBV6-4 | CASSRLAFSSSTDTQYF | TGTGCCAGCAGCCGACTAGCTTTTTCTTCTAGCACAGATACGCAGTATTTT
- | TRBJ1-4 | - | TRBV4-3 | CASSQPQGGEAREKLFF | TGCGCCAGCAGCCAACCCCAAGGAGGGGAGGCGCGAGAAAAACTGTTTTTT
- | TRBJ2-2 | - | TRBV5-1 | CASSFKPVTGNTGELFF | TGCGCCAGCAGCTTTAAACCGGTGACTGGGAACACCGGGGAGCTGTTTTTT
- | TRBJ1-6 | - | TRBV4-1 | CASSQGHRDNSPLHF | TGCGCCAGCAGCCAGGGACATCGGGATAATTCACCCCTCCACTTT
- | TRBJ2-3 | once | TRBV12-3/TRBV12-4 | CASSFPGTDTQYF | TGTGCCAGCAGTTTCCCCGGCACAGATACGCAGTATTTT
TRBD2 | TRBJ2-5 | - | TRBV5-1 | CASSLGLAGARETQYF | TGCGCCAGCAGCCTCGGACTAGCGGGGGCACGAGAGACCCAGTACTTC
TRBD1 | TRBJ1-5 | - | TRBV6-2/TRBV6-3 | CASSLQGAQSQPQHF | TGTGCCAGCAGCCTACAGGGGGCGCAGAGTCAGCCCCAGCATTTT
TRBD2 | TRBJ2-2 | once | TRBV5-1 | CASSFAGGGTGELFF | TGCGCCAGCAGCTTCGCGGGGGGCGGTACCGGGGAGCTGTTTTTT
TRBD2 | TRBJ2-3 | - | TRBV6-5 | CASTPTSGPGDTQYF | TGTGCCAGCACTCCGACTAGCGGGCCTGGGGATACGCAGTATTTT
- | TRBJ2-2 | once | TRBV5-1 | CASSLAGTTPGELFF | TGCGCCAGCAGCTTGGCGGGAACCACCCCCGGGGAGCTGTTTTTT
TRBD2 | TRBJ2-7 | - | TRBV7-6 | CASSLGLAGGRYEQYF | TGTGCCAGCAGCTTAGGTCTAGCGGGAGGGAGGTACGAGCAGTACTTC
- | TRBJ2-5 | - | TRBV2 | CASGGEAGWYQETQYF | TGTGCCAGCGGAGGGGAGGCGGGTTGGTACCAAGAGACCCAGTACTTC
- | TRBJ2-6 | few | TRBV11-2 | CASSLVFQGTSGANVLTF | TGTGCCAGCAGCTTAGTTTTTCAGGGAACCTCTGGGGCCAACGTCCTGACTTTC
TRBD2 | TRBJ2-7 | - | TRBV18 | CASSIRLAGVGEQYF | TGTGCCAGCTCGATTAGACTAGCGGGGGTCGGGGAGCAGTACTTC
TRBD1 | TRBJ2-6 | - | TRBV6-5 | CATGTGPFGANVLTF | TGTGCCACCGGGACAGGGCCCTTTGGGGCCAACGTCCTGACTTTC
- | TRBJ2-5 | - | TRBV6-5 | CATKRQNLQETQYF | TGTGCCACCAAAAGACAGAACCTCCAAGAGACCCAGTACTTC
TRBD2 | TRBJ2-3 | - | TRBV7-3 | CASSPSGGWTDTQYF | TGTGCCAGCAGCCCGAGCGGGGGGTGGACAGATACGCAGTATTTT
- | TRBJ1-5 | - | TRBV30 | CAWSRQGNQPQHF | TGTGCCTGGAGTAGGCAGGGTAATCAGCCCCAGCATTTT
- | TRBJ1-4 | - | TRBV7-8 | CASSLQEEEKLFF | TGTGCCAGCAGCTTACAAGAGGAGGAAAAACTGTTTTTT
TRBD1 | TRBJ1-1 | - | TRBV30 | CAWNRQGWDTEAFF | TGTGCCTGGAACCGACAGGGTTGGGACACTGAAGCTTTCTTT
- | TRBJ2-3 | - | TRBV19 | CASSIGGTVTDTQYF | TGTGCCAGTAGTATAGGCGGGACAGTCACAGATACGCAGTATTTT
TRBD2 | TRBJ2-1 | - | TRBV29-1 | CSVARLAGAYNEQFF | TGCAGCGTTGCCCGACTAGCGGGGGCCTACAATGAGCAGTTCTTC
TRBD2 | TRBJ2-1 | - | TRBV11-2 | CASSPTGGANEQFF | TGTGCCAGCAGTCCCACGGGGGGAGCAAATGAGCAGTTCTTC
- | TRBJ2-7 | - | TRBV30 | CAWRVRGSSYEQYF | TGTGCCTGGAGGGTTAGGGGGTCCTCCTACGAGCAGTACTTC
- | TRBJ2-2 | - | TRBV7-8 | CASSQGFSTGELFF | TGTGCCAGCAGCCAGGGGTTTAGCACCGGGGAGCTGTTTTTT
- | TRBJ1-2 | - | TRBV15 | CATSRGGGDYGYTF | TGTGCCACCAGCAGAGGGGGGGGCGACTATGGCTACACCTTC
- | TRBJ2-3 | once | TRBV3-1/TRBV3-2 | CASSPYGAGAFSTDTQYF | TGTGCCAGCAGCCCGTACGGGGCGGGGGCCTTTAGCACAGATACGCAGTATTTT
TRBD1 | TRBJ1-2 | - | TRBV4-3 | CASSHLDRGRGYTF | TGCGCCAGCAGCCATCTCGACAGGGGCCGTGGCTACACCTTC
- | TRBJ1-2 | - | TRBV6-5 | CASRPGVNGYTF | TGTGCCAGCAGACCGGGGGTAAATGGCTACACCTTC
- | TRBJ1-1 | - | TRBV10-3 | CAIKPQGLKTEAFF | TGTGCCATCAAACCCCAGGGGTTGAAGACTGAAGCTTTCTTT
TRBD2 | TRBJ2-1 | - | TRBV9 | CASSFSSSSGVYNEQFF | TGTGCCAGCAGCTTCTCCTCGTCCAGCGGGGTATACAATGAGCAGTTCTTC
TRBD1 | TRBJ1-1 | few | TRBV19 | CASSRDRQNTEAFF | TGTGCCAGTAGCCGGGACAGACAGAACACTGAAGCTTTCTTT
TRBD1 | TRBJ1-2 | - | TRBV4-2 | CASSPDRGNYGYTF | TGTGCCAGCAGCCCGGACAGGGGGAACTATGGCTACACCTTC
TRBD1 | TRBJ1-1 | once | TRBV6-5 | CASSQSRQGTQAFF | TGTGCCAGCAGTCAGAGCCGACAGGGGACCCAAGCTTTCTTT
- | TRBJ2-3 | - | TRBV9 | CASSARGGDTLYTDTQYF | TGTGCCAGCAGCGCCCGTGGGGGGGACACTCTCTACACAGATACGCAGTATTTT
- | TRBJ1-5 | few | TRBV5-1 | CASSPGGSNQPQHF | TGCGCCAGCAGCCCAGGTGGAAGCAATCAGCCCCAGCATTTT
TRBD1 | TRBJ1-5 | - | TRBV2 | CASSETGGSRPQHF | TGTGCCAGCAGTGAAACAGGGGGATCACGGCCCCAGCATTTT
- | TRBJ1-5 | - | TRBV30 | CAWAGGNQPQHF | TGTGCCTGGGCCGGGGGAAATCAGCCCCAGCATTTT
TRBD1 | TRBJ1-3 | - | TRBV7-3 | CASSLRTGGGNTIYF | TGTGCCAGCAGCTTAAGGACAGGGGGCGGAAACACCATATATTTT
- | TRBJ2-7 | - | TRBV19 | CATKQEGGRGYEQYF | TGTGCCACCAAACAAGAGGGTGGCAGGGGCTACGAGCAGTACTTC
- | TRBJ1-4 | - | TRBV6-5 | CASSIGRGTNEKLFF | TGTGCCAGCAGCATCGGGAGGGGAACTAATGAAAAACTGTTTTTT
TRBD1 | TRBJ2-5 | - | TRBV7-9 | CASSALTGNGETQYF | TGTGCCAGCAGCGCACTGACAGGGAATGGGGAGACCCAGTACTTC
- | TRBJ1-2 | - | TRBV7-2 | CAITNPRDKRGYTF | TGTGCCATTACTAATCCCCGGGACAAGCGCGGCTACACCTTC
- | TRBJ2-3 | few | TRBV29-1 | CSVLAGTGGGLAGLNTQYF | TGCAGCGTCCTCGCCGGGACAGGGGGCGGACTAGCGGGACTGAATACGCAGTATTTT
- | TRBJ1-2 | once | TRBV5-1 | CASSLEPFNYGYTF | TGCGCCAGCAGCTTGGAGCCGTTTAACTATGGCTACACCTTC
- | TRBJ2-3 | - | TRBV18 | CASQTRNTDTQYF | TGTGCCAGCCAGACTAGAAATACAGATACGCAGTATTTT
TRBD1 | TRBJ2-7 | once | TRBV3-1/TRBV3-2 | CASSKRPGQGSYEQYF | TGTGCCAGCAGCAAAAGGCCCGGACAGGGCTCCTACGAGCAGTACTTC
- | TRBJ1-2 | - | TRBV7-2 | CASSQRGQAMSGGYTF | TGTGCCAGCAGCCAGAGAGGGCAGGCTATGAGCGGGGGCTACACCTTC
TRBD1 | TRBJ2-3 | - | TRBV6-6 | CASSLGQGPPTDTQYF | TGTGCCAGCAGTTTGGGACAGGGACCCCCCACAGATACGCAGTATTTT
TRBD1 | TRBJ2-4 | - | TRBV6-6 | CASSATGAPKNIQYF | TGTGCCAGCAGTGCGACAGGGGCCCCCAAAAACATTCAGTACTTC
- | TRBJ2-7 | - | TRBV6-5 | CASSKTPKTYEQYF | TGTGCCAGCAGCAAAACTCCCAAGACCTACGAGCAGTACTTC
TRBD1 | TRBJ1-6 | - | TRBV6-2/TRBV6-3 | CASSYSGRGQTYNSPLHF | TGTGCCAGCAGTTACTCTGGAAGGGGGCAAACCTATAATTCACCCCTCCACTTT